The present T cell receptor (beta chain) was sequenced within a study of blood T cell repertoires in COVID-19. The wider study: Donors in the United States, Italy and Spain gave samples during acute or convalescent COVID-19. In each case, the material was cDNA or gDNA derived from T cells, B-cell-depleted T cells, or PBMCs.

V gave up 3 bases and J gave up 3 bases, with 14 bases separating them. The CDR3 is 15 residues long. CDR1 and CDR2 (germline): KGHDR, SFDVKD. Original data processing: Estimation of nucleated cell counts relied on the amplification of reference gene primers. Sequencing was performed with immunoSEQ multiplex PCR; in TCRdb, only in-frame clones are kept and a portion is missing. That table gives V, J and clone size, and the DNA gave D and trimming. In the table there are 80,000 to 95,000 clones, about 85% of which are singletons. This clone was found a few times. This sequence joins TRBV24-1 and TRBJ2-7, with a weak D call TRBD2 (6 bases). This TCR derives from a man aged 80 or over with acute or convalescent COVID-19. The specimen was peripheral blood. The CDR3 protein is CATSDAAGPSYEQYF. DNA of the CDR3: TGTGCCACCAGTGATGCCGCGGGACCAAGCTACGAGCAGTACTTC.